This is a list of T cell receptor beta chains from one sample in a study of T-cell reconstitution after alpha-beta-depleted transplantation in children. TCRdb analysed the PCR reads with MiXCR anew, one entry per CDR3 protein. In the table there are around 300,000 distinct CDR3 sequences, 20% to 30% of which are singletons. This specimen was PBMCs, mostly from graft donor cells, taken 180 days after TCRalphabeta/CD19-depleted stem cell transplant. Source of these receptors: a male patient under 18 who had a stem cell transplant for acute lymphoblastic leukemia, so the T cells may come from the graft donor. The CDR3 runs from the conserved cysteine through the conserved F or W. The order of the fields is V gene, J gene, clone size, D gene, CDR3 DNA, CDR3 protein. The D gene is left open where the match is weak. Some rows have no size entry. The others give once, few or many, or a class for an expanded clone.

>TRBV5-1|TRBJ1-5|few|-
TGCGCCAGCAGCTCCCCTTGGGGGGAGGATAGCAATCAGCCCCAGCATTTT
CASSSPWGEDSNQPQHF
>TRBV9|TRBJ2-1|few|TRBD2
TGTGCCAGCAGCGTTGCTAGCGGGTACAATGAGCAGTTCTTC
CASSVASGYNEQFF
>TRBV6-1|TRBJ1-5|few|TRBD1
TGTGCCAGCACCCCGGGACAGGGGGCCAATCAGCCCCAGCATTTT
CASTPGQGANQPQHF
>TRBV7-6|TRBJ2-5|-|TRBD2
TGTGCCAGCAGCTCTTATGAGGGAGGGCAAGAGACCCAGTACTTC
CASSSYEGGQETQYF
>TRBV7-3|TRBJ2-3|few|-
TGTGCCAGCAGCTCTGGGACTTACACAGATACGCAGTATTTT
CASSSGTYTDTQYF
>TRBV5-1|TRBJ1-2|-|-
TGCGCCAGCAGCCCCGTTGTTAACTATGGCTACACCTTC
CASSPVVNYGYTF
>TRBV29-1|TRBJ1-2|-|-
TGCAGCGTTGGCCTCCCCGGCCCCGGCTACACCTTC
CSVGLPGPGYTF
>TRBV9|TRBJ2-5|few|-
TGTGCCAGCAGCGCGCGCCGCTCCGGGACAAAGGTCCAAGAGACCCAGTACTTC
CASSARRSGTKVQETQYF
>TRBV7-2|TRBJ2-7|few|-
TGTGCCAGCAGCTTAGTCTATTCCTACGAGCAGTACTTC
CASSLVYSYEQYF
>TRBV7-3|TRBJ1-1|few|-
TGTGCCAGCAGCTTAACGTTCGGGGGTGAAGCTTTCTTT
CASSLTFGGEAFF
>TRBV19|TRBJ1-1|few|-
TGTGCCAGTAGTATTCAGGGAAGTAGGAGTTCAACTGAAGCTTTCTTT
CASSIQGSRSSTEAFF
>TRBV6-2/TRBV6-3|TRBJ2-3|few|-
TGTGCCAGCGTAGAACGGGGGCTACCTCTGGATACGCAGTATTTT
CASVERGLPLDTQYF
>TRBV20-1|TRBJ1-5|few|-
TGCAGTGCTAGAGTCGACGTCGATAGCAATCAGCCCCAGCATTTT
CSARVDVDSNQPQHF
>TRBV6-5|TRBJ2-5|few|-
TGTGCCAGCAGTCACGGAGGGGGAGGAGAGACCCAGTACTTC
CASSHGGGGETQYF
>TRBV5-5|TRBJ2-7|-|TRBD1
TGTGCCAGCAGCTTGGGGACAGGGGGTGTCTACGAGCAGTACTTC
CASSLGTGGVYEQYF
>TRBV7-9|TRBJ2-1|few|-
TGTGCCAGCACCAATACTGAGCAGTTCTTC
CASTNTEQFF
>TRBV6-5|TRBJ1-2|few|-
TGTGCCAGCAGTTACTCGACGGGGGGCTACACCTTC
CASSYSTGGYTF
>TRBV29-1|TRBJ2-4|-|-
TGCAGCGCCACCCAGTTTTTAGCCAAGAACATTCAGTACTTC
CSATQFLAKNIQYF
>TRBV7-8|TRBJ2-4|-|-
TGTGCCAGCAGCCAAGGGGGGCTAGCCAGAGCCAAAAACATTCAGTACTTC
CASSQGGLARAKNIQYF
>TRBV7-2|TRBJ2-1|-|-
TGTGCCAGCAGCTCAGGGGGCGGGAGGACCTACAATGAGCAGTTCTTC
CASSSGGGRTYNEQFF
>TRBV7-2|TRBJ2-7|once|TRBD1
TGTGCCAGCAGCTTATCTTTTGACAGGGCCTACGAGCAGTACTTC
CASSLSFDRAYEQYF
>TRBV9|TRBJ1-2|-|-
TGTGCCAGCAGCGTCCACCACGGCGTCTATGGCTACACCTTC
CASSVHHGVYGYTF
>TRBV27|TRBJ2-5|few|TRBD2
TGTGCCAGCAGTTTGCGCGGACTAGCGGGAGGTTTGGAGACCCAGTACTTC
CASSLRGLAGGLETQYF
>TRBV5-1|TRBJ2-5|few|-
TGCGCCAGCAGCCCTGGCCCCAGGGGCCAAGAGACCCAGTACTTC
CASSPGPRGQETQYF
>TRBV5-1|TRBJ2-2|-|-
TGCGCCAGCAGCTTGGTGGCCATACCCGGGGAGCTGTTTTTT
CASSLVAIPGELFF
>TRBV9|TRBJ2-7|-|-
TGTGCCAGCAGCGTAGAGGTGACAGGCGGGGAGCAGTACTTC
CASSVEVTGGEQYF
>TRBV5-1|TRBJ1-2|-|TRBD1
TGCGCCAGCAGCTTGACCTTGACAGGGAACTATGGCTACACCTTC
CASSLTLTGNYGYTF
>TRBV5-6|TRBJ2-2|few|TRBD1
TGTGCCAGCAGCCCCGGACAGGGCACGCACACCGGGGAGCTGTTTTTT
CASSPGQGTHTGELFF
>TRBV24-1|TRBJ2-7|once|TRBD1
TGTGCCACCAGTACAACAGGGGAAGGGCAGTACTTC
CATSTTGEGQYF
>TRBV28|TRBJ2-3|-|TRBD2
TGTGCCAGCAGTTTAGGACTAGGTGGCACAGATACGCAGTATTTT
CASSLGLGGTDTQYF
>TRBV5-1|TRBJ1-6|few|-
TGCGCCAGCAGCTTGGACAGGCCCTATAATTCACCCCTCCACTTT
CASSLDRPYNSPLHF
>TRBV7-3|TRBJ1-5|many|-
TGTGCCAGCAGCTCTCATCCCGACCAGCCCCAGCATTTT
CASSSHPDQPQHF
>TRBV29-1|TRBJ1-1|many|TRBD1
TGCAGCGTTGTGGGACAGGAGTTCGCTGAAGCTTTCTTT
CSVVGQEFAEAFF
>TRBV20-1|TRBJ1-2|-|-
TGCAGTGAACAGGCTAACTATGGCTACACCTTC
CSEQANYGYTF
>TRBV12-3/TRBV12-4|TRBJ2-5|-|-
TGTGCCAGCAGCCCCGATCGGGGGGCGAGGGAGACCCAGTACTTC
CASSPDRGARETQYF
>TRBV20-1|TRBJ1-3|-|-
TGCAGTGCTAGAGGGTCACAGTGGGACCGGTCTGGAAACACCATATATTTT
CSARGSQWDRSGNTIYF
>TRBV6-1|TRBJ1-3|-|-
TGTGCCAGCAGTCCCTTTTACCCTGGTTCGGGAAACACCATATATTTT
CASSPFYPGSGNTIYF